The sequence of this T cell receptor (beta chain) was determined in a study of monozygotic twins with inflammatory bowel disease. TCRdb reprocessed the 5' RACE reads and keeps a single row for each CDR3 protein, giving no DNA. The sample has about 140,000 distinct CDR3 sequences. The sample consisted of blood. This TCR was sampled from a human donor with ulcerative colitis or Crohn's disease, or a healthy co-twin of an affected twin (not recorded which).

CDR3 region: CASSQAIPPGQSYEQYF. The chain has TRBV4-1 and TRBJ2-7; TCRdb returns TRBD1, unconfirmable since there is no DNA. Germline CDR1 is MGHRA and CDR2 is YSYEKL. This CDR3 contains 17 residues.